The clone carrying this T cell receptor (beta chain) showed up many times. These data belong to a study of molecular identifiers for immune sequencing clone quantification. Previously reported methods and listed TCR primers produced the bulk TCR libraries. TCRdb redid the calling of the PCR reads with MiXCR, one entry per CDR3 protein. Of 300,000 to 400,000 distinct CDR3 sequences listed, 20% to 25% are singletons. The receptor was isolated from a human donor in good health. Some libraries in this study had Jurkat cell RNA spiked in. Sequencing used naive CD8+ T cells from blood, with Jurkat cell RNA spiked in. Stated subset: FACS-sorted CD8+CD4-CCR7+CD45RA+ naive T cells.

CDR3 in DNA: TGTGCCAGCAGCTTTTTTCCGGACCGCACAGATACGCAGTATTTT. It codes for CASSFFPDRTDTQYF. The gene calls are TRBV5-4 and TRBJ2-3; D not resolved. Trimming took 2 bases from V and 1 from J, leaving 11 bases between them. CDR3 length: 15 residues. Germline-derived CDR1 and CDR2 are SGHNT and YYREEE (reference sequence).